These 16 T cell receptor beta chains originate from one sample sequenced in a study of response to subunit inactivated influenza vaccine. TCRdb re-called the RT-PCR reads with MiXCR, one entry per CDR3 protein. Altogether 550,000 to 800,000 distinct CDR3 sequences are present, approximately 14% being singletons, with the ten largest covering 9.5% to 13%. The sample was PBMCs from blood, taken about 12 days after vaccination. The receptors were sampled from a man aged 45 to 65 who received an inactivated influenza vaccine.

A few counts support this clonotype. The chain's CDR3 is CASSLAGQGYAGANVLTF. In DNA form, the CDR3 reads TGTGCCAGCAGCTTGGCGGGACAGGGATATGCTGGGGCCAACGTCCTGACTTTC. This chain connects TRBV5-6 to TRBJ2-6, with 9 bases that match TRBD1. The ends lost 0 bases at V and 2 bases at J; junction bases unmatched: 6. Germline loops: CDR1 SGHDT, CDR2 YYEEEE. The CDR3 runs to 18 residues.

The rearrangement uses TRBV5-1 and TRBJ2-6, with D tentatively TRBD1 (6 bases). The CDR3 totals 13 residues. Germline V gene lookup returns CDR1 SGHRS and CDR2 YFSETQ. V was clipped by 5 bases and J by 14 bases, with 17 bases between them. The CDR3 DNA reads as TGCGCCAGCAGTTCCCGGGGACAACGGATCCTGACTTTC. Translated, it gives CASSSRGQRILTF.

This clonotype was observed a few times. It is likely a read error, because the conserved phenylalanine at the end of the CDR3 is missing. The CDR3 bases are TGTGCCACCGGGCCTCCGGACAGGGGTATTGGACCCCTCCACTCT. This sequence encodes CATGPPDRGIGPLHS. This chain links TRBV28 with TRBJ1-6, with TRBD1 matching 9 bases. The length of the CDR3 is 15 residues. V gave up 10 bases and J gave up 12 bases; unmatched junction bases: 16. Germline values: CDR1 MDHEN, CDR2 SYDVKM.

This chain connects TRBV13 to TRBJ2-7; 8 positions match TRBD1. The CDR3 sequence is 15 residues long. Germline loops: CDR1 PRHDT, CDR2 FYEKMQ (reference sequence). The V and J ends lost 4 bases and 5 bases, in that order; junction bases with no gene match: 10. CDR3 sequence reads: CASSSDRGASHEQYF. The CDR3 nucleotides read TGTGCCAGCAGCTCAGACAGGGGCGCGAGCCACGAGCAGTACTTC. The entire variable domain, with the rest obtained from reference TRBV13 and TRBJ2-7, is as follows: AAGVIQSPRHLIKEKRETATLKCYPIPRHDTVYWYQQGPGQDPQFLISFYEKMQSDKGSIPDRFSAQQFSDYHSELNMSSLELGDSALYFCASSSDRGASHEQYFGPGTRLTVT.

In its sample, this clonotype was seen a few times. The V gene is TRBV7-2, the J gene TRBJ1-1; TRBD1 agrees at 7 bases. This CDR3 region has 15 residues. The germline V gene has CDR1 SGHTA and CDR2 FQGNSA. The ends lost 1 base at V and 7 bases at J; junction bases unmatched: 9. CDR3 in amino acids: CASSLVGGPFNEAFF. CDR3 in DNA: TGTGCCAGCAGCTTAGTAGGGGGCCCCTTTAATGAAGCTTTCTTT.

The chain joins TRBV15 to TRBJ2-1, with 12 bases that match TRBD2. Germline CDR1 and CDR2: LNHNV and YYDKDF (reference sequence). CDR3 length: 17 residues. V dropped 5 bases and J dropped 2; count of bases not matched to a gene: 7. CDR3 in DNA: TGTGCCACCAGCCCAACCCTAGCGGGAGGGACCTACAATGAGCAGTTCTTC. It is translated as CATSPTLAGGTYNEQFF.

This chain uses TRBV28 with TRBJ2-7; no clear D. This CDR3 is 13 amino acids long. V gave up 8 bases and J gave up 4 bases, with 15 bases separating them. CDR1 and CDR2 (germline): MDHEN, SYDVKM. CDR3 nucleotides: TGTGCCAGCCACTCAAACGAAAAGTACGAGCAGTACTTC. This codes for CASHSNEKYEQYF. The entire variable domain, with the rest obtained from reference TRBV28 and TRBJ2-7, is as follows: DVKVTQSSRYLVKRTGEKVFLECVQDMDHENMFWYRQDPGLGLRLIYFSYDVKMKEKGDIPEGYSVSREKKERFSLILESASTNQTSMYLCASHSNEKYEQYFGPGTRLTVT.

The rearrangement links TRBV9 to TRBJ2-7; TRBD2 matches 9 bases. The CDR3 is 15 amino acids. The V gene's germline CDR1 is SGDLS and CDR2 YYNGEE. V trimming: 0 bases; J trimming: 3 bases; junction bases outside the gene matches: 4. CDR3 loop: CASSVGASGVYEQYF. For the CDR3, the DNA is TGTGCCAGCAGCGTAGGGGCTAGCGGGGTCTACGAGCAGTACTTC.

This clonotype was recorded many times. The V gene is TRBV12-3 or TRBV12-4, the J gene TRBJ2-3; TRBD2 matches at 9 bases. The trim removed 2 bases at V and 4 bases at J, leaving 4 bases unmatched. The length of the CDR3 is 15 residues. This chain's CDR3 is CASSLLAGRPDTQYF. The CDR3 nucleotides read TGTGCCAGCAGTTTACTAGCGGGGCGCCCAGATACGCAGTATTTT.

This rearrangement joins TRBV29-1 to TRBJ1-1; D is perhaps TRBD1 (5 bases). Germline V CDR1 and CDR2: SQVTM, ANQGSEA. V shed 6 bases and J shed 0 bases, with 8 bases lying between them. The CDR3 length is 12 residues. CDR3 region: CSVTAMNTEAFF. As DNA, the CDR3 is TGCAGCGTGACAGCTATGAACACTGAAGCTTTCTTT.

This clonotype occurred many times. This chain connects TRBV7-9 to TRBJ2-5; D is ambiguous. Germline V gives CDR1 SEHNR, CDR2 FQNEAQ (reference sequence). Deletions cut 5 bases from V and 1 base from J, with 14 bases between. The CDR3 totals 15 residues. The CDR3 sequence: CASSTQFVSQETQYF. The DNA for the CDR3 is TGTGCCAGCAGCACCCAGTTCGTGAGCCAAGAGACCCAGTACTTC.

This clonotype was seen a handful of times. The chain combines TRBV5-1 with TRBJ2-1, with D perhaps assigned TRBD1 or TRBD2 (5 bases each). Trimming left V 3 bases short and J 8 bases short, with 12 bases between. Germline V gives CDR1 SGHRS, CDR2 YFSETQ. This CDR3 has 13 residues. CDR3: CASSWILGDEQFF. For the CDR3, the DNA is TGCGCCAGCAGCTGGATTTTGGGGGATGAGCAGTTCTTC.

This clonotype was counted between two and nine times. CDR3 residues: CASSLDPGFRPLRTEAFF. CDR3 DNA: TGTGCCAGCAGCTTAGACCCAGGATTCAGGCCTTTGAGGACTGAAGCTTTCTTT. This chain links TRBV11-1 with TRBJ1-1; no clear D gene. The CDR3 loop spans 18 amino acids. Trimming removed 1 base at V and 5 bases at J, with 23 bases between. Germline-derived CDR1 and CDR2 are SGHAT and FQDESV (reference sequence).

This sequence joins TRBV6-2 or TRBV6-3 and TRBJ1-2; 8 nucleotides line up with TRBD1. V was clipped by 7 bases and J by 4 bases; unmatched bases: 2. This CDR3 region has 12 residues. Per the germline V gene, CDR1 is MNHEY and CDR2 is SVGEGT. CDR3: CASTDRGYGYTF. CDR3 in DNA: TGTGCCAGCACCGACAGGGGCTATGGCTACACCTTC.

This clonotype showed up just a few times. The junction shows a germline mismatch at one end, possibly a read error. The rearrangement links TRBV5-1 to TRBJ1-4; no firm D call. Germline V lookup: CDR1 SGHRS, CDR2 YFSETQ. The CDR3 is made up of 13 amino acids. CDR3 loop: CASSLGEAEKLFF. The CDR3 coding sequence is TGTGCCAGCAGCTTAGGCGAAGCTGAAAAACTGTTTTTT.

This clonotype was seen more than once but under ten times. The chain employs TRBV5-1 and TRBJ2-1; the match to TRBD2 covers 11 bases. Germline CDR1 SGHRS, CDR2 YFSETQ. CDR3 length equals 18 residues. Trimming cost V 0 bases and J 4 bases; bases outside gene matches: 9. CDR3 protein: CASSLEGTTSGTYNEQFF. The CDR3 DNA reads TGCGCCAGCAGCTTGGAGGGTACGACTAGCGGGACTTACAATGAGCAGTTCTTC.